This TCR beta chain stems from a study of blood T cell repertoires in COVID-19. The repertoire was sequenced with immunoSEQ multiplex PCR; TCRdb's copy has only in-frame clones and lacks some. The sample contains under 250,000 clones, around nine tenths of which appear only once. The J segment lost 6 bases and the V segment lost 3 bases, leaving 9 bases of the junction unmatched. CDR1 and CDR2 from the germline V gene are SGHRS and YFSETQ. The CDR3 contains 15 residues. This rearrangement joins TRBV5-1 to TRBJ2-1; 7 bases fit TRBD2. The TCR originated in a woman in her sixties who had recovered from COVID-19. The sequenced sample consisted of peripheral blood. CDR3 region: CASSSLAGETNEQFF. The CDR3 DNA follows: TGCGCCAGCAGCTCGCTGGCGGGGGAGACCAATGAGCAGTTCTTC.